A selection of T cell receptor beta chains follows, all from one sample in a study of cytomegalovirus exposure and HLA in healthy donors. Using immunoSEQ multiplex PCR, the repertoire was profiled, and TCRdb retains in-frame clones only, with some absent. The sample shows roughly 180,000 clones, roughly a tenth of them seen only once. The sequenced sample was PBMCs. The receptor source for this set is a woman aged 25 to 39 in good health and CMV-seropositive. CDR3s include the opening cysteine and the closing phenylalanine or tryptophan. Fields, in order: J gene, D gene, clone size, V gene, CDR3 protein, CDR3 DNA. A D gene is named only where the DNA matches it firmly. A row's size may be missing; if present it is once, few, many or a size class.

>TRBJ2-1|NA|few|TRBV7-3
CASSLASSAYNEQFF
TGTGCCAGCAGCTTAGCGTCTAGCGCATACAATGAGCAGTTCTTC
>TRBJ2-7|TRBD2|NA|TRBV7-9
CASRPLRAGEEYF
TGTGCCAGCCGACCCCTGAGAGCGGGAGAGGAGTACTTC
>TRBJ2-1|NA|few|TRBV4-2
CASSQEGANYEQFF
TGTGCCAGCAGCCAAGAGGGGGCGAATTATGAGCAGTTCTTC
>TRBJ2-7|TRBD2|few|TRBV5-4
CASSTGLAGASYEQYF
TGTGCCAGCAGCACCGGACTAGCGGGCGCCTCCTACGAGCAGTACTTC
>TRBJ2-2|NA|NA|TRBV2
CASSGTQRDTGELFF
TGTGCCAGCAGCGGGACTCAGAGAGATACCGGGGAGCTGTTTTTT
>TRBJ1-1|NA|few|TRBV5-1
CASSLGHRPNTEAFF
TGCGCCAGCAGCTTGGGACATCGGCCGAACACTGAAGCTTTCTTT
>TRBJ2-7|NA|few|TRBV7-8
CASFLGTGTYEQYF
TGTGCCAGCTTCCTAGGGACTGGAACTTACGAGCAGTACTTC
>TRBJ1-3|TRBD1|few|TRBV18
CASSPRTGGGEVGNTIYF
TGTGCCAGCTCACCACGTACAGGGGGAGGTGAAGTCGGAAACACCATATATTTT
>TRBJ2-7|TRBD2|few|TRBV4-1
CASSQSQASGTSYEQYF
TGCGCCAGCAGCCAATCTCAGGCTAGCGGTACCTCCTACGAGCAGTACTTC
>TRBJ1-2|NA|NA|TRBV20-1
CSARSWAGYTF
TGCAGTGCTAGATCATGGGCTGGCTACACCTTC
>TRBJ1-2|TRBD1|NA|TRBV5-5
CASSLPQGAPGYTF
TGTGCCAGCAGCTTGCCTCAGGGGGCGCCCGGCTACACCTTC
>TRBJ2-3|TRBD2|NA|TRBV9
CASSVAFGRYDTQYF
TGTGCCAGCAGCGTAGCTTTCGGGAGGTACGATACGCAGTATTTT
>TRBJ2-2|TRBD2|NA|TRBV10-1
CASRGSGRTGELFF
TGCGCCAGCAGGGGTAGCGGGCGCACCGGGGAGCTGTTTTTT
>TRBJ2-1|TRBD2|NA|TRBV15
CATSRELGASGDNEQFF
TGTGCCACCAGCAGAGAATTAGGGGCTAGCGGAGACAATGAGCAGTTCTTC
>TRBJ1-1|NA|few|TRBV19
CASSTGWTEAFF
TGTGCCAGTAGTACAGGGTGGACTGAAGCTTTCTTT
>TRBJ2-7|NA|NA|TRBV5-1
CASSLTVATYEQYF
TGCGCCAGCAGCCTGACAGTCGCCACCTACGAGCAGTACTTC
>TRBJ2-3|TRBD2|NA|TRBV25-1
CASSGTSTSTDTQYF
TGTGCCAGCAGCGGGACTAGTACTAGCACAGATACGCAGTATTTT
>TRBJ2-2|TRBD2|few|TRBV11-3
CASSFGLAGGSGELFF
TGTGCCAGCAGCTTTGGACTAGCGGGAGGCTCCGGGGAGCTGTTTTTT
>TRBJ2-3|NA|few|TRBV9
CASSVGMEGTDTQYF
TGTGCCAGCAGCGTAGGGATGGAGGGTACAGATACGCAGTATTTT
>TRBJ2-3|TRBD2|NA|TRBV9
CASSASPGLAGADTQYF
TGTGCCAGCAGCGCTTCCCCGGGACTAGCGGGAGCAGATACGCAGTATTTT
>TRBJ2-7|TRBD2|few|TRBV5-1
CASRGLAGSYEQYF
TGCGCCAGCAGGGGACTAGCGGGGAGTTACGAGCAGTACTTC
>TRBJ2-1|TRBD2|NA|TRBV4-2
CASSQDGLAAYNEQFF
TGTGCCAGCAGCCAAGATGGACTAGCTGCCTACAATGAGCAGTTCTTC
>TRBJ1-5|NA|NA|TRBV14
CASSQQAGASGQPQHF
TGTGCCAGCAGCCAACAGGCAGGGGCCTCGGGACAGCCCCAGCATTTT
>TRBJ2-1|NA|NA|TRBV9
CASSVGKWGEQFF
TGTGCCAGCAGCGTAGGAAAGTGGGGCGAGCAGTTCTTC
>TRBJ1-2|NA|few|TRBV30
CAWSGQRSKSGYTF
TGTGCCTGGAGTGGCCAGCGGAGCAAGAGTGGCTACACCTTC
>TRBJ2-5|TRBD2|few|TRBV7-7
CASSLGTSVQETQYF
TGTGCCAGCAGCTTAGGGACTAGCGTACAAGAGACCCAGTACTTC
>TRBJ2-2|NA|NA|TRBV9
CASSANRAGELFF
TGTGCCAGCAGCGCCAACAGGGCCGGGGAGCTGTTTTTT
>TRBJ1-1|NA|NA|TRBV19
CASITLGGTEAFF
TGTGCCAGTATTACGTTAGGGGGAACTGAAGCTTTCTTT
>TRBJ2-7|TRBD1|few|TRBV29-1
CSVRDRGHREQYF
TGCAGCGTAAGAGACAGGGGGCACCGCGAGCAGTACTTC
>TRBJ1-1|NA|NA|TRBV30
CARRQSNTEAFF
TGTGCCCGACGACAGTCGAACACTGAAGCTTTCTTT
>TRBJ2-7|NA|few|TRBV4-1
CASSRGAYEQYF
TGCGCCAGCAGCCGGGGGGCCTACGAGCAGTACTTC
>TRBJ1-2|NA|few|TRBV6-5
CASSYSGPTGGYTF
TGTGCCAGCAGTTACTCCGGCCCAACGGGGGGCTACACCTTC
>TRBJ1-1|NA|NA|TRBV25-1
CASSTGNTEAFF
TGTGCCAGCAGTACAGGGAACACTGAAGCTTTCTTT
>TRBJ2-1|NA|few|TRBV27
CASSLIYRGNEQFF
TGTGCCAGCAGTTTAATCTACAGAGGGAATGAGCAGTTCTTC
>TRBJ1-2|NA|NA|TRBV5-1
CASSLGGAYGYTF
TGCGCCAGCAGCTTGGGCGGTGCGTATGGCTACACCTTC
>TRBJ2-2|NA|few|TRBV5-1
CASSLSPPSNTGELFF
TGCGCCAGTAGCTTATCCCCCCCCTCGAACACCGGGGAGCTGTTTTTT
>TRBJ1-1|NA|few|TRBV4-1
CASSHRHRQPRGTEAFF
TGCGCCAGCAGCCACAGACACCGACAGCCAAGGGGCACTGAAGCTTTCTTT
>TRBJ2-1|TRBD2|NA|TRBV6-1
CASSEKLAAIVSSYNEQFF
TGTGCCAGCAGTGAAAAACTAGCGGCTATAGTGAGCTCCTACAATGAGCAGTTCTTC
>TRBJ2-7|NA|few|TRBV7-2
CASSLLASYEQYF
TGTGCCAGCAGCTTACTGGCATCCTACGAGCAGTACTTC
>TRBJ2-1|NA|few|TRBV7-6
CASSFWRAEQFF
TGTGCCAGCAGCTTTTGGAGGGCTGAGCAGTTCTTC
>TRBJ1-5|TRBD1|NA|TRBV6-1
CASTRDRDSNQPQHF
TGTGCCAGCACGCGAGACAGGGATAGCAATCAGCCCCAGCATTTT
>TRBJ2-1|TRBD2|few|TRBV7-8
CASSGYRTSGSSYNEQFF
TGTGCCAGCAGCGGGTATAGGACTAGCGGGAGCTCCTACAATGAGCAGTTCTTC
>TRBJ2-7|TRBD1|few|TRBV7-9
CASSYLGAAGTGFYEQYF
TGTGCCAGCAGCTACCTAGGGGCTGCCGGGACAGGCTTTTACGAGCAGTACTTC
>TRBJ2-1|TRBD1|NA|TRBV6-1
CASSEYGTGLGNEQFF
TGTGCCAGCAGTGAATATGGGACAGGGTTAGGGAATGAGCAGTTCTTC
>TRBJ2-1|NA|NA|TRBV30
CAWVAANYNEQFF
TGTGCCTGGGTGGCGGCTAACTACAATGAGCAGTTCTTC
>TRBJ2-3|TRBD2|few|TRBV6-4
CASSDSPLTSGTNTDTQYF
TGTGCCAGCAGTGACTCGCCCCTGACTAGCGGGACGAACACAGATACGCAGTATTTT
>TRBJ1-1|NA|NA|TRBV7-2
CASSYRPGVNTEAFF
TGTGCCAGCAGCTATAGGCCAGGGGTGAACACTGAAGCTTTCTTT
>TRBJ2-7|NA|few|TRBV11-2
CASSLSGYEQYF
TGTGCCAGCAGTTTGTCGGGCTACGAGCAGTACTTC
>TRBJ2-3|TRBD2|NA|TRBV7-3
CASSLASGGEDTQYF
TGTGCCAGCAGCTTGGCTAGCGGGGGCGAGGATACGCAGTATTTT
>TRBJ2-2|TRBD2|NA|TRBV6-6
CASTRREDTGELFF
TGTGCCAGCACCCGGCGGGAGGACACCGGGGAGCTGTTTTTT
>TRBJ2-1|NA|NA|TRBV5-4
CASSSPDHNEQFF
TGTGCCAGCAGCTCTCCAGATCACAATGAGCAGTTCTTC
>TRBJ1-4|NA|few|TRBV6-1
CASSAMGRGNEKLFF
TGTGCCAGCAGTGCAATGGGGCGGGGAAATGAAAAACTGTTTTTT
>TRBJ1-2|NA|few|TRBV7-8
CASSPVRGNGYTF
TGTGCCAGCAGCCCGGTGAGAGGCAATGGCTACACCTTC
>TRBJ2-7|TRBD2|NA|TRBV10-3
CAISGGGDGYEQYF
TGTGCCATCAGTGGGGGGGGAGACGGCTACGAGCAGTACTTC